The text below deals with one TCR beta chain. This clone appeared a single time. Its specific antigen is unknown. Base qualities are missing; no much larger clone stands one base away. Donors were healthy HIV-negative adults with no recently reported acute infections or vaccinations. Only Caucasian adults living in Nashville, Tennessee, USA were represented among the donors. CD4+ T cells were enriched by magnetic negative selection, after which naive cells were positively selected on CD45RA and the negative fraction was taken as the memory subset. Blood was collected by leukapheresis, and PBMCs were isolated by Ficoll-Histopaque density gradient centrifugation and then cryopreserved in liquid nitrogen vapor phase. Analytical flow cytometry was used to check the purity and quantity of every magnetically sorted T cell population. Each sorted fraction had its genomic DNA isolated and then quantified by UV absorbance on a Nanodrop 2000c.

According to the germline V gene, CDR1 reads SGHTA and CDR2 reads FQGNSA. Germline trimming amounts to 5 bases on V and 1 base on J, with 6 as the count of junction bases outside the gene matches. Counted from cysteine to phenylalanine, this CDR3 has 18 amino acids. Only the CDR3 DNA stays, 54 bases, in frame from base 1. This entry comes from a study of shared clonotypes between healthy human individuals (dated by TCRdb to about 2020). About the full investigation: A couple of women and a few men aged 18 to 49 years were included in the cohort. For each donor, CD4 naive and CD4 memory were each given three plates, CD8 naive was given two plates, and CD8 memory was given one plate. The study deeply sequenced blood TCR repertoires of five healthy adults to estimate repertoire size and the extent of clonotype sharing between individuals. To increase sequencing depth and limit assay-specific biases, different laboratories used diverse techniques to prepare libraries and sequence TCR repertoires. Each donor's leukapheresis produced roughly between roughly 0.94 and 9.5 billion PBMCs.

The paper's findings and limits, for the study overall: Based on pairwise subsampling, the degree of clonotype sharing among donors was expected to be affected by sequencing depth. When four donors were compared, the shared fraction of clonotypes was about 5% for naive CD4, 3.5% for naive CD8, more than 2% for memory CD4, and 0.4% for memory CD8. Naive subsets generally had larger estimated clonotype richness than memory subsets. Rarefaction of sorted-subset datasets indicated incomplete sequencing despite the large sequencing depth. Sampling was restricted to blood, and TCR repertoires in tissues likely differ from the TCR repertoires found in blood. Compared with non-shared clonotypes, clonotypes shared by all four sorted-subset donors had higher generation probabilities. Because the study included only a small number of donors, the genetic and exposure-history diversity represented was limited.

Using the deep immunoSEQ assay, multiplex PCR amplified TCR CDR3 regions from genomic DNA. For each cell subset, the extracted genomic DNA was distributed evenly across all wells of several immunoSEQ 96-well plates, and each plate served as one replicate. For sorted subsets, around 200 ng genomic DNA, equal to 25,000 to 35,000 T cell genomes, was loaded into each replicate PCR. Purified libraries were quantified with a Qubit 3.0 fluorometer, sized on a Bioanalyzer 2100, and re-quantified with the KAPA Library Quantification kit. Each immunoSEQ 96-well plate was sequenced on its own single-read 150-cycle Illumina NextSeq 550 flow cell. On the study's bioinformatics: Because only junctional sequences without quality scores were contained in the immunoSEQ output, filtering matching that applied to full-length reads could not be performed. Sequences were annotated with PyIR, a Python wrapper for IgBLAST v1.9, using IMGT germline references to assign V/J genes and CDR3. Reads were removed for weak V/J assignments (E-value above 1e-6), missing CDR3, stop codons, out-of-frame junctions, or ambiguous translated residues. V3J clonotypes were defined by identical inferred V gene, J gene, and CDR3 amino acid sequence. The percentage overlap between two repertoires was calculated by dividing the number of shared unique clonotypes by the size of the smaller repertoire. Repertoire richness was assessed with RTK rarefaction, the Chao1 estimator, and Recon v2.1 estimates of unobserved clonotypes. For all TCRbeta clonotypes obtained by the gDNA method from a few donors, generation probabilities were computed with OLGA. Not all clones reach the TCRdb copy of this immuneACCESS table, which keeps in-frame sequences only. Checked studies attribute under half of the gap to unresolved V genes and leave the rest unexplained. V and J calls and clone size follow that table, whereas D and trimming were derived from the DNA. Recorded for this sample are some 2.4 million clones; 90% to 95% of them occurred a single time. The top ten clonotypes cover roughly 0.36% of the sample.

The source of this sequence is a man younger than 30 in good health. Some clones in this sample may be carry-over from other donors' samples. The chain employs TRBV7-2 and TRBJ2-6, with 12 junctional bases fitting TRBD2. Source material: naive CD4+ T cells from PBMCs. Read against the paper, the sample's cell subset or site label means: CD45RA+ positively selected. The CDR3 has the sequence CASSPGLAGRSGANVLTF. At the DNA level, the sequence is TGTGCCAGCAGCCCAGGACTAGCGGGACGATCTGGGGCCAACGTCCTGACTTTC. Reference TRBV7-2 and TRBJ2-6 genes cover what lies past the CDR3, so the full variable domain is GAGVSQSPSNKVTEKGKDVELRCDPISGHTALYWYRQSLGQGLEFLIYFQGNSAPDKSGLPSDRFSAERTGGSVSTLTIQRTQQEDSAVYLCASSPGLAGRSGANVLTFGAGSRLTVL.